This T cell receptor (beta chain) was sequenced in a study of blood T cell repertoires in COVID-19. Authors' processing steps: Nucleated cell counts were estimated from reference gene primer amplification. Clones were read by immunoSEQ multiplex PCR, and TCRdb kept only the in-frame ones, dropping some. That table is the source of V, J and clone size, and D and trimming were worked out from the DNA. Altogether some 130,000 clones are present, more than 70% being singletons, with the ten largest covering under 15%. The germline gives CDR1 KGHSH, CDR2 LQKENI. CDR3 length: 14 residues. V lost 3 bases and J 1 base, leaving 9 bases between the germline ends.

This TCR came from a woman in her 30s who had recovered from COVID-19. The chain recombines TRBV18 with TRBJ1-2; possible D gene TRBD1, 6 bases. The sample consisted of peripheral blood. Written as DNA, the CDR3 is TGTGCCAGCTCACCGGGACACAGTAACTATGGCTACACCTTC. This gives the protein CASSPGHSNYGYTF. The full variable domain, rest sourced from reference TRBV18 and TRBJ1-2, is NAGVMQNPRHLVRRRGQEARLRCSPMKGHSHVYWYRQLPEEGLKFMVYLQKENIIDESGMPKERFSAEFPKEGPSILRIQQVVRGDSAAYFCASSPGHSNYGYTFGSGTRLTVV.